These T cell receptor beta chains were read from a single sample in a study of Ad26.COV2.S vaccination and SARS-CoV-2 variants. The data were produced by immunoSEQ multiplex PCR, yet TCRdb's version contains in-frame clones alone and is incomplete. The sample contains around 320,000 clones, 86% of which appear only once. Specimen: peripheral blood, collected in a trial of Ad26.COV2.S vaccine versus placebo. These receptors came from a person between 18 and 65 years old who received the Ad26.COV2.S COVID-19 vaccine or a placebo. The CDR3 runs from the conserved cysteine through the conserved F or W.

v_gene	j_gene	CDR3aa
TRBV9	TRBJ2-7	CASSVEDSSYEQYF
TRBV5-8	TRBJ1-5	CASNQGTENQPQHF
TRBV6-4	TRBJ1-2	CASSQEAVSYGYTF
TRBV6-2/TRBV6-3	TRBJ2-3	CASSMADTQYF
TRBV30	TRBJ1-1	CAWGDRNTEAFF
TRBV6-2/TRBV6-3	TRBJ1-5	CASSNTGWQPQHF
TRBV27	TRBJ2-5	CASSLMSQETQYF
TRBV10-3	TRBJ2-5	CAISETERRGQETQYF
TRBV7-9	TRBJ2-7	CASSTAGQDTSHYEQYF
TRBV4-1	TRBJ1-2	CASSQDGRDFWSGYTF
TRBV6-2/TRBV6-3	TRBJ1-1	CASSYPRGRTGEAFF
TRBV5-6	TRBJ1-6	CASSSRDRFMALHF
TRBV6-5	TRBJ2-5	CASSSGTTQETQYF
TRBV18	TRBJ1-1	CASSSDRGRRDTEAFF
TRBV5-4	TRBJ2-1	CASSFQSNGYNEQFF
TRBV3-1/TRBV3-2	TRBJ1-3	CASSQERTGAGNTIYF
TRBV20-1	TRBJ2-1	CSASMASWQFF
TRBV5-1	TRBJ1-2	CASRTTGSSGGYTF
TRBV18	TRBJ2-7	CASSPQQPDSSYEQYF
TRBV18	TRBJ1-3	CASTDRFSGNTIYF
TRBV18	TRBJ2-1	CASSLLSGPDNEQFF
TRBV6-6	TRBJ1-3	CASSYGAGNTIYF
TRBV4-3	TRBJ1-2	CASSQDQTGEYTF
TRBV14	TRBJ1-1	CASSRRQGVIDTEAFF
TRBV7-2	TRBJ1-2	CASTEQGKGYGYTF
TRBV13	TRBJ2-6	CASSLRPAGANVLTF
TRBV7-2	TRBJ2-3	CASSLFVTGLGDTQYF
TRBV5-4	TRBJ1-5	CASSAGQPNSNQPQHF
TRBV5-1	TRBJ1-5	CASSLNRDQPQHF
TRBV7-2	TRBJ2-1	CASSRRDSSYNEQFF
TRBV18	TRBJ1-4	CASSPWTGEKLFF
TRBV30	TRBJ2-1	CAWRGLGLAGGNEQFF
TRBV7-2	TRBJ1-2	CASSPRGTGSVHGYTF
TRBV30	TRBJ1-6	CAWSTGGNSPLHF
TRBV5-1	TRBJ2-1	CASGGTSLHEQFF
TRBV18	TRBJ1-5	CASSPQSNRGYQPQHF
TRBV11-2	TRBJ2-1	CASSSIRVAGGSSYNEQFF
TRBV5-8	TRBJ2-1	CASRPIRLAGGFDYNEQFF
TRBV5-4	TRBJ2-6	CASSRISGGTTGANVLTF
TRBV11-2	TRBJ2-3	CASSPQRGSTDTQYF
TRBV5-1	TRBJ1-1	CASSLQGVDTEAFF
TRBV7-8	TRBJ2-3	CASSLAMTDTQYF
TRBV19	TRBJ2-3	CASSIGRSGGVLDTQYF
TRBV19	TRBJ1-1	CASSMSVTGEAFF
TRBV6-1	TRBJ1-5	CASSEAKAGVRQPQHF
TRBV12-5	TRBJ1-5	CASGPDQPQHF
TRBV7-2	TRBJ2-7	CASSLGPGLGNYEQYF
TRBV20-1	TRBJ1-2	CSASWTGSGYTF
TRBV6-2/TRBV6-3	TRBJ2-1	CASSYSMARDEQFF
TRBV6-5	TRBJ2-7	CASSLGQSYEQYF
TRBV11-3	TRBJ2-1	CASSSPSAGGYNEQFF
TRBV5-6	TRBJ2-6	CASSFSGTGANVLTF